This T cell receptor (beta chain) originates from a study of T cells after yellow fever vaccination (dated by TCRdb to about 2019). Study-level background: The SMART-Seq v4 Ultra Low Input RNA kit was used to prepare libraries from fractions with low cell numbers. To follow T-cell clones before and after both primary and booster YFV17D yellow fever vaccination, bulk TCR alpha and beta repertoires underwent longitudinal sequencing. Two healthy male donors made up the cohort, one aged 18 to 30 years and the other aged 30 to 40 years. Blood samples were taken at several timepoints before and after primary and secondary immunization, and bulk PBMC replicates and cell subsets were isolated.

A remark on this clonotype: Its antigen is still unknown. No much larger clone is present one base from it, and per-base qualities are unavailable.

The germline V gene sets CDR1 to ENHRY and CDR2 to SYGVKD. From cysteine to phenylalanine, the CDR3 is 17 amino acids long. Only the CDR3 portion is preserved as DNA: 51 bases, with reading frame beginning at the first base. Trimming removed 2 bases from V and 0 bases from J; the gene matches leave 6 bases unexplained. Beyond this particular receptor, the publication reports: Computational filtering was required because FACS-sorted repertoires could contain abundant contaminating clonotypes from the bulk population. The secondary T-cell response was found to be weaker but faster than the primary response, with a peak reached on day 5 rather than on day 15. Most clones expanded after primary vaccination (approximately 97% of CD4 and approximately 90% of CD8) were re-detected after the booster, suggesting that broad memory maintenance occurred. Because only two donors were included in the study, the extent to which the findings can be generalized is limited. A small fraction of clonotypes appeared in both the CD4 and CD8 compartments, likely as a result of convergent recombination.

The treatment or condition label, read with the paper, signifies: live attenuated yellow fever vaccine strain. At each blood-draw timepoint, two biological replicates of bulk PBMCs were obtained. PBMCs were isolated from peripheral blood using a standard Ficoll-Paque protocol. RNA was extracted with TriZol from bulk PBMCs, CD4 and CD8 fractions, and dextramer-positive and dextramer-negative fractions. TCR cDNA was synthesized by 5'RACE template switching, which introduced a universal primer site and unique molecular identifiers. Priming for cDNA synthesis came from both the TCR alpha and TCR beta constant segments. Libraries were amplified in two PCR steps, with sample barcodes and sequencing adapters added in the second step. Sequencing of libraries was performed on Illumina HiSeq 2500 (2x100 bp) or NovaSeq (2x150 bp). The source study handled its data this way. MIGEC was used to demultiplex reads and collapse the reads into UMI consensus sequences, and MiXCR was used for V(D)J alignment. Using edgeR on replicate PBMC samples, clonotypes were called vaccine-responding if FDR was below 0.01 and the log2 fold change was above 5 up to day 15. CD4 or CD8 identity was assigned to each bulk clonotype according to whether the clonotype was present at higher abundance in the sequenced CD4 repertoire or the sequenced CD8 repertoire. TCRdb cleaned the public reads at Q25 with fastp, built clones with MiXCR and kept in-frame beta chains. Entries that share a CDR3 protein sequence are merged under the most common genes and DNA. The authors' filters were not applied to this entry. The sample table holds a few hundred thousand distinct CDR3 sequences, of which roughly 7% were seen once. The ten largest make up 15% to 20% of the sample.

The starting material was PBMCs, obtained 45 days after the first yellow fever vaccination. The origin of this receptor is a man aged 18 to 29 who received the YFV17D yellow fever vaccine. The rearranged segments are TRBV10-3 and TRBJ2-1, and 8 bases in between align with TRBD2. The CDR3 sequence is CAISEPQRGNSYNEQFF. The sequenced DNA: TGTGCCATCAGTGAGCCGCAGCGGGGGAACTCCTACAATGAGCAGTTCTTC.